Each of the 13 T cell receptor beta chains below was sequenced from the same sample in a study of cytomegalovirus exposure and HLA in healthy donors. The study ran its PCR with 60 Vbeta and 13 Jbeta primers. Only in-frame clones appear in the TCRdb table, and some are missing; sequencing was by immunoSEQ multiplex PCR. The repertoire consists of roughly 98,000 clones, with roughly 76% occurring once and the leading ten covering 2.5%. Material: PBMCs. All receptors derive from a man aged 45-65 years in good health and CMV-seronegative.

The CDR3 loop is CASRITGDAWYF. The CDR3 DNA follows: TGTGCCAGCAGGATAACAGGGGACGCCTGGTACTTC. The chain carries TRBV2 and TRBJ2-4, with TRBD1 matching 7 bases. This CDR3 spans 12 amino acids. Losses at the gene ends were 6 bases for V and 15 bases for J; bases not matched to a gene: 11. CDR1 SNHLY and CDR2 FYNNEI come from the germline V gene.

This clone was found a few times. The chain links TRBV5-1 to TRBJ2-3; maybe TRBD2 (5 bases). CDR3 length equals 14 residues. V lost 2 bases, J lost 0 bases, and 7 bases lay in between. Germline CDR1 is SGHRS and CDR2 is YFSETQ. The CDR3 region is CASSFWTSTDTQYF. The CDR3 region has the DNA TGCGCCAGCAGCTTTTGGACTAGCACAGATACGCAGTATTTT.

The chain recombines TRBV6-1 with TRBJ1-2, with D possibly TRBD1 on 5 matching bases. With 3 bases removed from V and 5 bases from J, the gap between germline ends came to 16 bases. Germline-derived CDR1 and CDR2 are MNHNS and SASEGT. This CDR3 has 15 residues. CDR3 in amino acids: CASSDPEGWEYGYTF. The CDR3, as DNA: TGTGCCAGCAGTGACCCGGAGGGGTGGGAGTATGGCTACACCTTC.

On this clone itself: The junction and the germline gene differ at one end; a read error may be behind it. The chain links TRBV7-9 to TRBJ2-7, with TRBD2 matching 7 bases. Per germline, CDR1 SEHNR and CDR2 FQNEAQ (reference sequence). The CDR3 length is 15 residues. CDR3 nucleotide sequence: TGTTCCAGCAGCCGACCTGGCGGGAGAGGTAACGAGCAGTACTTC. Translated, it gives CSSSRPGGRGNEQYF.

The chain combines TRBV27 with TRBJ2-1, with 11 bases aligning to TRBD2. CDR3 size: 19 residues. Losses at the gene ends were 5 bases for V and 3 bases for J; bases not matched to a gene: 15. Germline CDR1 MNHEY, CDR2 SMNVEV (reference sequence). This chain's CDR3 is CASSPLASGRRGRYNEQFF. The CDR3 DNA reads TGTGCCAGCAGTCCCCTCGCTAGCGGGAGGAGGGGTCGCTACAATGAGCAGTTCTTC.

This rearrangement joins TRBV28 to TRBJ1-5, with TRBD1 matching 8 bases. CDR3 length: 19 residues. Trimming took 5 bases from V and 7 from J; bases not matched to a gene: 22. The V gene's germline CDR1 is MDHEN and CDR2 SYDVKM. The CDR3 DNA reads as TGTGCCAGCAGTCCAGTCGGTTTATGGCAGGGGGCGGCCTGGCAGCCCCAGCATTTT. Amino acids: CASSPVGLWQGAAWQPQHF.

The rearrangement joins TRBV5-1 to TRBJ2-3; the D is unclear. V lost 7 bases to trimming and J lost 4 bases, with 10 bases between them. This CDR3 is built from 12 residues. Germline V gene sequence: CDR1 SGHRS, CDR2 YFSETQ. This chain's CDR3 is CASWAAPDTQYF. CDR3 in DNA: TGCGCCAGCTGGGCAGCCCCAGATACGCAGTATTTT.

The chain couples TRBV9 to TRBJ2-3; tentatively, D is TRBD1 (6 bases). Trimming pared 5 bases from V and 2 bases from J, leaving 15 bases between. Germline V gene sequence: CDR1 SGDLS, CDR2 YYNGEE. The CDR3 runs to 15 residues. The CDR3 DNA reads as TGTGCCAGCAGTCCTACAGGGATGGTCACAGATACGCAGTATTTT. Translated: CASSPTGMVTDTQYF.

This chain connects TRBV6-1 to TRBJ2-7; TRBD1 is a possible D gene (6 bases). The CDR3 covers 12 residues. Trimming stripped 2 bases from V and 6 bases from J, with 8 bases between. Germline-derived CDR1 and CDR2 are MNHNS and SASEGT. The CDR3 DNA follows: TGTGCCAGCAGTGAAAGGGGGAGCGAGCAGTACTTC. As protein: CASSERGSEQYF.

The chain uses TRBV6-5 and TRBJ1-5, with D maybe TRBD1 (5 bases). The germline V and J ends were trimmed by 9 bases and 3 bases, with 12 bases remaining between them. The CDR3 totals 13 residues. Germline V gene sequence: CDR1 MNHEY, CDR2 SVGAGI. DNA of the CDR3: TGTGCCAGTCGGGCCAGGGACAATCAGCCCCAGCATTTT. Encoded protein: CASRARDNQPQHF.

The V and J genes are TRBV2 and TRBJ1-5, with unresolved D. The CDR3 runs 14 residues. CDR1 SNHLY and CDR2 FYNNEI come from the germline V gene. V was pared by 2 bases and J by 6 bases, with 11 bases between. CDR3 sequence reads: CASSEINRGQPQHF. CDR3 nucleotides: TGTGCCAGCAGTGAAATTAACCGGGGTCAGCCCCAGCATTTT. Variable domain in full (rest from reference TRBV2 and TRBJ1-5): EPEVTQTPSHQVTQMGQEVILRCVPISNHLYFYWYRQILGQKVEFLVSFYNNEISEKSEIFDDQFSVERPDGSNFTLKIRSTKLEDSAMYFCASSEINRGQPQHFGDGTRLSIL.

This clone was seen a handful of times. This rearrangement joins TRBV15 to TRBJ1-5; a weak D match, TRBD1 (6 bases). This CDR3 contains 16 residues. Trimming shortened V by 2 bases and J by 3 bases, and 14 bases separated the two germline ends. CDR1 and CDR2 (germline): LNHNV, YYDKDF (reference sequence). The DNA of the CDR3 is TGTGCCACCAGCAGAACCCGGGACACTTTCAATCAGCCCCAGCATTTT. This translates into CATSRTRDTFNQPQHF.

This chain connects TRBV9 to TRBJ2-1; TRBD2 is a possible D gene (6 bases). This CDR3 contains 14 residues. From germline, CDR1 is SGDLS and CDR2 YYNGEE. Trimming left V 4 bases short and J 5 bases short, with 13 bases between. In DNA form, the CDR3 reads TGTGCCAGCAGCCTCGGGGACTTAGACAATGAGCAGTTCTTC. Its protein product is CASSLGDLDNEQFF.